Presented here are 29 T cell receptor beta chains from one specimen sequenced in a study of PD-1 blockade in classical Hodgkin lymphoma. Indicated time point: newly diagnosed, previously untreated cHL patient sample. Isolated CD8+ T cells were derived from thawed PBMCs through magnetic negative selection. Here immunoSEQ multiplex PCR was the method, and the copy in TCRdb shows in-frame clones only, minus some. The sample includes about 9,300 clones, approximately 92% of them seen just once. The material sequenced was CD8+ T cells from blood. These receptors were taken from a human donor with classical Hodgkin lymphoma.

The gene calls are TRBV4-1 and TRBJ2-3, with 7 positions matching TRBD1. The germline gives CDR1 MGHRA, CDR2 YSYEKL. The CDR3 sequence is 16 residues long. Trimming took 1 base from V and 2 from J; bases not matched to a gene: 6. The DNA for the CDR3 is TGCGCCAGCAGCCAAGCCCCGGGACAGACCACAGATACGCAGTATTTT. The encoded protein is CASSQAPGQTTDTQYF.

This clone was counted a single time. V gene TRBV7-8 combines with J gene TRBJ2-1, with 7 bases lining up with TRBD2. Germline values: CDR1 SGHVS, CDR2 FQNEAQ. Trimming cost V 0 bases and J 7 bases; bases outside gene matches: 6. This CDR3 is built from 15 residues. CDR3 protein: CASSLAGGSSNEQFF. The CDR3 region has the DNA TGTGCCAGCAGCTTAGCTGGCGGGAGCAGTAATGAGCAGTTCTTC. The full variable domain, completed using reference TRBV7-8 and TRBJ2-1, is GAGVSQSPRYKVAKRGQDVALRCDPISGHVSLFWYQQALGQGPEFLTYFQNEAQLDKSGLPSDRFFAERPEGSVSTLKIQRTQQEDSAVYLCASSLAGGSSNEQFFGPGTRLTVL.

V is TRBV7-9 and J is TRBJ2-4; 8 bases fit TRBD1. The germline gives CDR1 SEHNR, CDR2 FQNEAQ (reference sequence). CDR3 size: 16 residues. V was pared by 5 bases and J by 6 bases, with 12 bases of the junction left unmatched. This chain's CDR3 is CASSHSTGAGLNIQYF. CDR3 nucleotides: TGTGCCAGCAGCCACTCGACAGGGGCAGGGTTAAACATTCAGTACTTC.

A single count supports this clone. The CDR3 coding sequence is TGTGCCTGGAGTGTGGAACCGACGGACACTGAAGCTTTCTTT. Its protein is CAWSVEPTDTEAFF. This sequence joins TRBV30 and TRBJ1-1, with D unclear. Germline assignment: CDR1 GTSNPN and CDR2 SVGIG (reference sequence). The CDR3 sequence is 14 residues long. Trimming pared 0 bases from V and 3 bases from J, leaving 11 bases between.

Here the CDR3 reads CASTCRGAQNNEQFF. The CDR3 coding sequence is TGTGCCAGCACCTGCCGGGGGGCGCAAAACAATGAGCAGTTCTTC. The chain is built from TRBV13 and TRBJ2-1, with D tentatively TRBD2 (7 bases). CDR1 and CDR2 from the germline V gene are PRHDT and FYEKMQ (reference sequence). This CDR3 contains 15 residues. Trimming shortened V by 7 bases and J by 5 bases, and 18 bases separated the two germline ends. Complete variable domain (other parts from reference TRBV13 and TRBJ2-1): AAGVIQSPRHLIKEKRETATLKCYPIPRHDTVYWYQQGPGQDPQFLISFYEKMQSDKGSIPDRFSAQQFSDYHSELNMSSLELGDSALYFCASTCRGAQNNEQFFGPGTRLTVL.

V gene TRBV10-2 combines with J gene TRBJ1-1, with D hard to call. The CDR3 runs 13 residues. From germline, CDR1 is WSHSY and CDR2 SAAADI. Trimming removed 3 bases from V and 1 base from J, with 6 bases in between. CDR3 residues: CASSDWRNTEAFF. CDR3 nucleotides: TGCGCCAGCAGTGATTGGAGGAACACTGAAGCTTTCTTT.

J is TRBJ2-3 and V is TRBV7-9; tentative D call: TRBD2 (6 bases). Germline V gene data show CDR1 as SEHNR and CDR2 as FQNEAQ (reference sequence). The CDR3 totals 16 residues. V was clipped by 5 bases and J by 2 bases, with 17 bases between them. The CDR3 nucleotides read TGTGCCAGCAGCCCCCAGGAGGGGCGACACACAGATACGCAGTATTTT. Its translation: CASSPQEGRHTDTQYF.

The chain uses TRBV6-5 and TRBJ1-4; possible D gene TRBD1, 5 bases. V was trimmed by 2 bases and J by 0 bases, leaving 7 bases between them. The germline V gene encodes CDR1 MNHEY and CDR2 SVGAGI. The CDR3 is 15 amino acids. The CDR3 DNA is TGTGCCAGCAGTTACGGGGGAACAACTAATGAAAAACTGTTTTTT. Translated: CASSYGGTTNEKLFF.

V gene TRBV14 combines with J gene TRBJ2-3; D is possibly TRBD1 (5 bases). The CDR3 is made up of 16 amino acids. Germline loops: CDR1 SGHDN, CDR2 FVKESK. V was shortened by 2 bases and J by 4 bases, with 16 bases between the two germline ends. CDR3 sequence reads: CASSQRDFRVADTQYF. The CDR3 nucleotides read TGTGCCAGCAGCCAAAGAGATTTCAGGGTCGCAGATACGCAGTATTTT.

The rearrangement links TRBV7-2 to TRBJ2-7; TRBD1 might be the D (6 bases). Germline V gene sequence: CDR1 SGHTA, CDR2 FQGNSA. This CDR3 has 17 residues. V shed 5 bases and J shed 3 bases, with 23 bases lying between them. The CDR3 sequence is CASSHLPWGRGIYEQYF. The CDR3 DNA sequence: TGTGCCAGCAGCCACCTTCCGTGGGGCAGGGGTATCTACGAGCAGTACTTC.

The chain carries TRBV10-3 and TRBJ1-4, with a tentative D call TRBD1 (6 bases). CDR3 length: 16 amino acids. V shed 0 bases and J shed 7 bases, with 15 bases lying between them. Germline CDR1 ENHRY, CDR2 SYGVKD. The CDR3 DNA reads TGTGCCATCAGTGAGTCTGCCCACAGGGTACCTGAAAAACTGTTTTTT. Its protein product is CAISESAHRVPEKLFF.

The chain combines TRBV6-4 with TRBJ2-3; D gene unclear. CDR3 size: 14 residues. Looked up from germline, CDR1 is MRHNA and CDR2 is SNTAGT. Trimming removed 0 bases from V and 2 bases from J, with 6 bases in between. In DNA form, the CDR3 reads TGTGCCAGCAGTGACTCGAGAGACACAGATACGCAGTATTTT. Translation: CASSDSRDTDTQYF.

V usage is TRBV27 and J usage is TRBJ2-7; D may be TRBD2 (6 bases). The CDR3 contains 12 residues. CDR1 and CDR2 from the germline V gene are MNHEY and SMNVEV (reference sequence). V gave up 6 bases and J gave up 4 bases, with 10 bases separating them. CDR3 nucleotide sequence: TGTGCCAGCAGCGGGGGTGCGTACGAGCAGTACTTC. Protein: CASSGGAYEQYF.

This clone was seen only once. J is TRBJ2-1 and V is TRBV28; D is perhaps TRBD1 (6 bases). With 10 bases removed from V and 5 bases from J, the gap between germline ends came to 21 bases. This CDR3 is built from 15 residues. Germline V gene sequence: CDR1 MDHEN, CDR2 SYDVKM. CDR3 sequence (DNA): TGTGCCACCCAACGAAACAGGGTTTCCAACAATGAGCAGTTCTTC. This codes for CATQRNRVSNNEQFF.

The chain is built from TRBV14 and TRBJ1-2, with D unclear. The length of the CDR3 is 13 residues. Germline loops: CDR1 SGHDN, CDR2 FVKESK. V lost 1 base and J lost 4, with 7 bases in between. The CDR3 nucleotides read TGTGCCAGCAGCCAAGGGCCAGCCTATGGCTACACCTTC. Amino acids: CASSQGPAYGYTF.

The rearrangement uses TRBV18 and TRBJ1-4; D unclear. Germline V gene data show CDR1 as KGHSH and CDR2 as LQKENI. Deletions cut 3 bases from V and 0 bases from J, with 8 bases between. The CDR3 spans 15 residues. CDR3 bases: TGTGCCAGCTCACCCTGGCCCGCAACTAATGAAAAACTGTTTTTT. This gives the protein CASSPWPATNEKLFF. The full variable domain, with the rest looked up from reference TRBV18 and TRBJ1-4, is NAGVMQNPRHLVRRRGQEARLRCSPMKGHSHVYWYRQLPEEGLKFMVYLQKENIIDESGMPKERFSAEFPKEGPSILRIQQVVRGDSAAYFCASSPWPATNEKLFFGSGTQLSVL.

This chain uses TRBV2 with TRBJ2-2, with 7 bases lining up with TRBD1. Germline CDR1 SNHLY, CDR2 FYNNEI. The length of the CDR3 is 17 residues. The V and J ends lost 10 bases and 0 bases, in that order; junction bases with no gene match: 14. CDR3 nucleotides: TGTGCCATCCTTATAAGACAGGGCCCTTCGAACACCGGGGAGCTGTTTTTT. Translated, it gives CAILIRQGPSNTGELFF.

The V and J genes are TRBV6-1 and TRBJ2-1; 8 bases align to TRBD1. The CDR3 is 17 amino acids. Per the germline V gene, CDR1 is MNHNS and CDR2 is SASEGT. The ends lost 4 bases at V and 1 base at J; junction bases unmatched: 9. In DNA form, the CDR3 reads TGTGCCAGCAGTGTTCTGGTGGGGACAGGATCCTACAATGAGCAGTTCTTC. Translated, it gives CASSVLVGTGSYNEQFF.

This rearrangement joins TRBV10-3 to TRBJ1-2; 7 bases line up with TRBD1. Germline V gene sequence: CDR1 ENHRY, CDR2 SYGVKD. J was trimmed by 4 bases and V by 4 bases; bases with no gene match: 12. CDR3 length: 16 residues. The CDR3 DNA sequence: TGTGCCATCAGTGCCCTGGGACAGACTTACCCCTATGGCTACACCTTC. Its translation: CAISALGQTYPYGYTF.

The chain recombines TRBV30 with TRBJ2-5; 9 nucleotides match TRBD2. The CDR3 covers 17 residues. Germline values: CDR1 GTSNPN, CDR2 SVGIG (reference sequence). V shed 0 bases, J shed 2 bases, and the junction held 10 bases outside the gene matches. The CDR3 spells CAWSVGVAGVGQETQYF. The CDR3 DNA reads TGTGCCTGGAGTGTAGGGGTAGCGGGAGTGGGACAAGAGACCCAGTACTTC.

The genes are TRBV6-6 and TRBJ2-1, with D maybe TRBD2 (7 bases). The V end was cut by 0 bases, the J end by 0 bases, with 9 bases between. The germline V gene encodes CDR1 MNHNY and CDR2 SVGAGI (reference sequence). This CDR3 is 16 amino acids long. CDR3 sequence reads: CASSYSGGGSYNEQFF. The CDR3 nucleotides are TGTGCCAGCAGTTACTCAGGGGGGGGCTCCTACAATGAGCAGTTCTTC.

This clone came up a few times. The V and J genes are TRBV5-8 and TRBJ1-2; maybe TRBD1 (6 bases). The ends were cut back, 10 bases at V and 4 bases at J, with 17 bases in the middle. CDR3 length: 13 amino acids. Germline loops: CDR1 SGHTS, CDR2 YDEGEE. Here the CDR3 reads CALWGGGTYGYTF. CDR3 sequence (DNA): TGTGCCCTCTGGGGAGGGGGTACCTATGGCTACACCTTC.

DNA of the CDR3: TGTGCCAGCAGTTTAAAGGACGGGGGCTCCTACAATGAGCAGTTCTTC. Its protein is CASSLKDGGSYNEQFF. The chain links TRBV28 to TRBJ2-1; TRBD2 is a possible D gene (6 bases). This CDR3 comprises 16 residues. Germline values: CDR1 MDHEN, CDR2 SYDVKM. V lost 2 bases, J lost 0 bases, and 11 bases lay in between.

The rearrangement uses TRBV29-1 and TRBJ2-7; TRBD2 aligns across 9 bases. This CDR3 comprises 13 residues. J lost 1 base, V lost 4 bases, and 2 bases had no gene match. Germline CDR1 is SQVTM and CDR2 is ANQGSEA. The CDR3 DNA reads as TGCAGCGTTGGGCTAGCGGGGTCCTACGAGCAGTACTTC. Residues: CSVGLAGSYEQYF.

This chain links TRBV14 with TRBJ1-6; a weak D match, TRBD1 (6 bases). The CDR3 is 15 residues long. Germline CDR1 is SGHDN and CDR2 is FVKESK. Deletions cut 6 bases from V and 14 bases from J, with 23 bases between. CDR3 loop: CASSEQTGASASLHF. CDR3 nucleotide sequence: TGTGCCAGCAGTGAACAGACAGGTGCCTCGGCATCCCTCCACTTT.

The V and J genes are TRBV11-3 and TRBJ1-1, with D possibly matching TRBD1 (6 bases). The CDR3 is 13 amino acids. Germline-derived CDR1 and CDR2 are SGHNT and YENEEA. V was cut by 6 bases and J by 4 bases, with 12 bases left in between. In DNA form, the CDR3 reads TGTGCCAGCAGGCACAGGGAAGGCACTGAAGCTTTCTTT. Translated: CASRHREGTEAFF.

This clone was detected only a few times. This chain connects TRBV6-1 to TRBJ1-1; D is perhaps TRBD1 (5 bases). V was pared by 0 bases and J by 1 base, with 6 bases between. Germline V gene lookup returns CDR1 MNHNS and CDR2 SASEGT. The CDR3 runs to 14 residues. CDR3 protein: CASSEAGGNTEAFF. CDR3 nucleotides: TGTGCCAGCAGTGAAGCGGGGGGGAACACTGAAGCTTTCTTT.

The V call is TRBV19, the J call TRBJ2-1, with TRBD2 identical over 11 bases. The V and J ends lost 6 bases and 10 bases, in that order; junction bases with no gene match: 5. Germline CDR1 and CDR2: LNHDA and SQIVND (reference sequence). The CDR3 runs 13 residues. CDR3 sequence (DNA): TGTGCCAGTAGGCTAGCGGGGGGAGGCGAGCAGTTCTTC. Its translation is CASRLAGGGEQFF. Together with reference TRBV19 and TRBJ2-1, the CDR3 gives the full variable domain: DGGITQSPKYLFRKEGQNVTLSCEQNLNHDAMYWYRQDPGQGLRLIYYSQIVNDFQKGDIAEGYSVSREKKESFPLTVTSAQKNPTAFYLCASRLAGGGEQFFGPGTRLTVL.

The rearrangement uses TRBV6-6 and TRBJ1-3; maybe TRBD1 (5 bases). Germline V lookup: CDR1 MNHNY, CDR2 SVGAGI (reference sequence). The CDR3 totals 15 residues. V was trimmed by 4 bases and J by 2 bases, leaving 12 bases between them. The DNA of the CDR3 is TGTGCCAGCAGTTGGGGGACGGACCCTGGAAACACCATATATTTT. Translating gives CASSWGTDPGNTIYF.